This T cell receptor (beta chain) was profiled in a study of post-analysis software for immune sequencing data. Looking at the study overall: Secondary progressive, relapsing-remitting and progressive-relapsing multiple sclerosis were among the included disease courses. Points from the study as a whole: TRBV segments more frequent in patients than in controls numbered a few and included TRBV5-6, TRBV5-1 and TRBV20-1. Significantly lower normalized Chao1 diversity was found in patients with multiple sclerosis relative to controls.

The germline V gene has CDR1 SGHTA and CDR2 FQGNSA. With 4 bases removed from V and 5 bases from J, the gap between germline ends came to 14 bases. The CDR3 loop spans 14 amino acids. This clonotype was seen more than once but under ten times. Its antigen is unidentified. Tagging with unique molecular identifiers was a feature of the TCR beta cDNA libraries. TCRdb reanalysed the PCR reads using MiXCR and keeps one entry per CDR3 protein. There are some 450,000 distinct CDR3 sequences in the sample; under 55% occur only once, and around an eighth lies in the top ten. The sequence was collected from a girl under 18 with multiple sclerosis. The specimen sequenced was blood. This rearrangement joins TRBV7-2 to TRBJ2-5; D not resolved. The CDR3 loop reads CASSSKDWWETQYF. CDR3 sequence (DNA): TGTGCCAGCAGCTCCAAAGACTGGTGGGAGACCCAGTACTTC.